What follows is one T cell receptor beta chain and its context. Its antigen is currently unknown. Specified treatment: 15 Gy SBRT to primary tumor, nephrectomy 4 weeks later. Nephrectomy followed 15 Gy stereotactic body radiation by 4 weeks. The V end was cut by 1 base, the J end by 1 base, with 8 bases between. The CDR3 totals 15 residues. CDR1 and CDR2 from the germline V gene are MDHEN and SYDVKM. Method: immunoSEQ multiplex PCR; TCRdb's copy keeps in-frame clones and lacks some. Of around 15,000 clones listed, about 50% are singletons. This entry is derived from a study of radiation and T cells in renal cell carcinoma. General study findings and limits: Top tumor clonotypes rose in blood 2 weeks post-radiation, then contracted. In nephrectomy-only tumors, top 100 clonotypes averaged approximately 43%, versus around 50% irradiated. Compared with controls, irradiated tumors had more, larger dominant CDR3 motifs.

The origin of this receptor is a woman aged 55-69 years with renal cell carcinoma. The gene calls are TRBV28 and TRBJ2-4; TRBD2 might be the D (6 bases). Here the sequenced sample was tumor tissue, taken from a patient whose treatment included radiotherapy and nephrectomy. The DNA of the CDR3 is TGTGCCAGCAGTTTATCTGGGGGGGCCAAAAACATTCAGTACTTC. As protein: CASSLSGGAKNIQYF.